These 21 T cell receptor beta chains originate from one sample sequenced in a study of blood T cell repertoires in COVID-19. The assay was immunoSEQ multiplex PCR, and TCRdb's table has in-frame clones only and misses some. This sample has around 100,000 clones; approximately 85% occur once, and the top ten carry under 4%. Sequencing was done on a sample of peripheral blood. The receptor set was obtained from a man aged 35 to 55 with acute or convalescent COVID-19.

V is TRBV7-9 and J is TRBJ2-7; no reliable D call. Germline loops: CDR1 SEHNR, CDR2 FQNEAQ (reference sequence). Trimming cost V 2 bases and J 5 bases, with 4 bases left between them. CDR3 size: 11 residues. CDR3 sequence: CASSLYNEQYF. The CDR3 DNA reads TGTGCCAGCAGCTTATATAACGAGCAGTACTTC. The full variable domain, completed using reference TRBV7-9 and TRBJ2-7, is DTGVSQNPRHKITKRGQNVTFRCDPISEHNRLYWYRQTLGQGPEFLTYFQNEAQLEKSRLLSDRFSAERPKGSFSTLEIQRTEQGDSAMYLCASSLYNEQYFGPGTRLTVT.

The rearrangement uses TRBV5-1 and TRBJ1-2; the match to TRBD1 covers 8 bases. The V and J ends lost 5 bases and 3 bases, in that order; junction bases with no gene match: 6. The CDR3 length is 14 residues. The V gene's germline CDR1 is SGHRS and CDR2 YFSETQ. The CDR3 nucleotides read TGCGCCAGCAGACCGGGACAGGAGTACTATGGCTACACCTTC. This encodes CASRPGQEYYGYTF. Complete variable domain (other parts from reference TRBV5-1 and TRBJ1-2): KAGVTQTPRYLIKTRGQQVTLSCSPISGHRSVSWYQQTPGQGLQFLFEYFSETQRNKGNFPGRFSGRQFSNSRSEMNVSTLELGDSALYLCASRPGQEYYGYTFGSGTRLTVV.

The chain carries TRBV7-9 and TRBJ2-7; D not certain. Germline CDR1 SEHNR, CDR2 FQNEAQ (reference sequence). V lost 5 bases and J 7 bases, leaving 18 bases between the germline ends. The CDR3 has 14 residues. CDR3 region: CASSPRQPAWEQYF. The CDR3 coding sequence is TGTGCCAGCAGCCCAAGACAACCCGCGTGGGAGCAGTACTTC. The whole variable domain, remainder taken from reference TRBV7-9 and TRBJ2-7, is DTGVSQNPRHKITKRGQNVTFRCDPISEHNRLYWYRQTLGQGPEFLTYFQNEAQLEKSRLLSDRFSAERPKGSFSTLEIQRTEQGDSAMYLCASSPRQPAWEQYFGPGTRLTVT.

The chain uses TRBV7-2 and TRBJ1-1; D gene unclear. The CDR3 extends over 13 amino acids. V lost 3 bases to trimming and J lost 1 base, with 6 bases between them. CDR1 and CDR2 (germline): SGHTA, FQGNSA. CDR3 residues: CASSLGWNTEAFF. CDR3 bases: TGTGCCAGCAGCTTGGGCTGGAACACTGAAGCTTTCTTT.

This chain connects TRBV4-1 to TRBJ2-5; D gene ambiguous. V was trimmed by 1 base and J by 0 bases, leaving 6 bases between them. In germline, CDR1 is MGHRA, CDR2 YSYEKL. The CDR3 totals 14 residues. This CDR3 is CASSQGRNQETQYF. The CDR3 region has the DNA TGCGCCAGCAGCCAAGGGCGGAACCAAGAGACCCAGTACTTC.

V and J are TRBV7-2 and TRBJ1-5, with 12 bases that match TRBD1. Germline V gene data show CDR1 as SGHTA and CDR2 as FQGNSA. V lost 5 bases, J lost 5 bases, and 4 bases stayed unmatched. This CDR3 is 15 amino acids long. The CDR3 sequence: CASSDRDRGHQPQHF. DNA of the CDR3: TGTGCCAGCAGCGACCGGGACAGGGGGCATCAGCCCCAGCATTTT.

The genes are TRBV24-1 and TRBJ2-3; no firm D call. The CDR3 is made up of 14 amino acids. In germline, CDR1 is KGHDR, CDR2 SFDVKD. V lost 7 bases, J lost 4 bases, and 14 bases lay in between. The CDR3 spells CATSNSYSADTQYF. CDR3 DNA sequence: TGTGCCACCAGCAACAGCTATAGTGCAGATACGCAGTATTTT.

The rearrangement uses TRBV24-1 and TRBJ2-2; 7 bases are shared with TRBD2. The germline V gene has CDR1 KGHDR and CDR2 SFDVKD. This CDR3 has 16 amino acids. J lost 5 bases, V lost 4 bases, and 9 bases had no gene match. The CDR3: CATSDLGPSGTGELFF. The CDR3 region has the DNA TGTGCCACCAGTGACCTAGGTCCTAGCGGAACCGGGGAGCTGTTTTTT.

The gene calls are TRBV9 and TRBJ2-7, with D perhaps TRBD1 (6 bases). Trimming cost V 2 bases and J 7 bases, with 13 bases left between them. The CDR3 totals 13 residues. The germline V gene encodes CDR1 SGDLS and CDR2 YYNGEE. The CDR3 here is CASSVTGSREQYF. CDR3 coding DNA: TGTGCCAGCAGCGTTACAGGGTCCCGGGAGCAGTACTTC.

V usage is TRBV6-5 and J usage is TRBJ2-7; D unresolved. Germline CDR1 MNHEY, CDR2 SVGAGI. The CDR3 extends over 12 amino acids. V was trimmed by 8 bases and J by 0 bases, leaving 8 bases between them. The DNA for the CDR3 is TGTGCCAGCCGACGGAGCTCCTACGAGCAGTACTTC. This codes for CASRRSSYEQYF.

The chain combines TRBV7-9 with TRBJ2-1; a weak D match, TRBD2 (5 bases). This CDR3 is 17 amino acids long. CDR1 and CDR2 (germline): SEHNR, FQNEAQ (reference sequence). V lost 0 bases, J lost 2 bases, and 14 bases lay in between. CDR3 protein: CASSLALSSGTYNEQFF. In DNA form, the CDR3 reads TGTGCCAGCAGCTTAGCGCTTTCGAGCGGTACCTACAATGAGCAGTTCTTC.

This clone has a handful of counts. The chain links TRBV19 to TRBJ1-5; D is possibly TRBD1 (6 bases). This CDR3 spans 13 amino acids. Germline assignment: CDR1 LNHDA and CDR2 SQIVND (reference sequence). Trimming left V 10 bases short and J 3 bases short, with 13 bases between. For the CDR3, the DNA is TGTGCCACCAACAGGGATCTCAATCAGCCCCAGCATTTT. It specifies CATNRDLNQPQHF.

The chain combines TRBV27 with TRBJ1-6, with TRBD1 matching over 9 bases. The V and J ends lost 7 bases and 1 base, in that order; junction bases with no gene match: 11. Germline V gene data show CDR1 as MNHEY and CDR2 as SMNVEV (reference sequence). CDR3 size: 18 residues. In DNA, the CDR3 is TGTGCCAGCACTAGGACAGGGGTACGAAGGTCCTATAATTCACCCCTCCACTTT. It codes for CASTRTGVRRSYNSPLHF.

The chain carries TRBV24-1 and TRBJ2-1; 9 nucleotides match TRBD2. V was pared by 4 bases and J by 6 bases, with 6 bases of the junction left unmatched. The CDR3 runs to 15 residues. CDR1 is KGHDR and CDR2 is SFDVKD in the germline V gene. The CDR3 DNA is TGTGCCACCAGTGAGGCGGGGGGGCCGGGCAATGAGCAGTTCTTC. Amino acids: CATSEAGGPGNEQFF.

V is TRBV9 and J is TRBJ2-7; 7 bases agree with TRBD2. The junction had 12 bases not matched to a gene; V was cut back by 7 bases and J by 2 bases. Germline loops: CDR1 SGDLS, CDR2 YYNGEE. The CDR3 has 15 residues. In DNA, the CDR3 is TGTGCCAGCCACCTTAATGGGGGGGGACCCTACGAGCAGTACTTC. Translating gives CASHLNGGGPYEQYF.

The CDR3 spells CASSTKGTGDISYEQYF. The CDR3 bases are TGTGCCAGTAGTACTAAGGGGACAGGGGACATCTCCTACGAGCAGTACTTC. This chain links TRBV19 with TRBJ2-7; 10 nucleotides align to TRBD1. The CDR3 is 17 residues long. Germline V CDR1 and CDR2: LNHDA, SQIVND (reference sequence). The J segment lost 0 bases and the V segment lost 4 bases, leaving 9 bases of the junction unmatched.

CDR3 residues: CASGRLAGHQETQYF. The DNA of the CDR3 is TGTGCCAGCGGTCGACTAGCGGGGCACCAAGAGACCCAGTACTTC. The chain joins TRBV27 to TRBJ2-5; 11 positions match TRBD2. Germline assignment: CDR1 MNHEY and CDR2 SMNVEV (reference sequence). V lost 8 bases, J lost 0 bases, and 5 bases stayed unmatched. The CDR3 has 15 amino acids.

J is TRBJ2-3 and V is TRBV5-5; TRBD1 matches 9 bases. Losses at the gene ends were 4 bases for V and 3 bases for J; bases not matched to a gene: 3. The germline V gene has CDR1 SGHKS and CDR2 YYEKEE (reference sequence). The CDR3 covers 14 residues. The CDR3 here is CASSPGTGTDTQYF. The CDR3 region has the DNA TGTGCCAGCAGCCCGGGGACAGGGACAGATACGCAGTATTTT.

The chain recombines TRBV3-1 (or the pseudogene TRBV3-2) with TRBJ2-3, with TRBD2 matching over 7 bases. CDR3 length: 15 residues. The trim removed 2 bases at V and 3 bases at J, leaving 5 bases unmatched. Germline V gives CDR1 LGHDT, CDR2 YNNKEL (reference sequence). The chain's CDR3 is CASSQSGELTDTQYF. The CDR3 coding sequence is TGTGCCAGCAGCCAAAGCGGGGAGCTAACAGATACGCAGTATTTT.

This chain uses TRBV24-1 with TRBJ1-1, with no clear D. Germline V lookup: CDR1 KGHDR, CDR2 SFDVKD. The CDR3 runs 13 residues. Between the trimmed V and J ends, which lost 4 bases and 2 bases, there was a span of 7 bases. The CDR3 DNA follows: TGTGCCACCAGTGAAAGAGATAACACTGAAGCTTTCTTT. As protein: CATSERDNTEAFF.

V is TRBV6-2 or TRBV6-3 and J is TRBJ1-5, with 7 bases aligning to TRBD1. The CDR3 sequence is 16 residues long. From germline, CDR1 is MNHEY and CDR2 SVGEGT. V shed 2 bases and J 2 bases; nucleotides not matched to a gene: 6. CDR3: CASSYPTGDGNQPQHF. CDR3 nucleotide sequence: TGTGCCAGCAGTTACCCAACAGGGGACGGCAATCAGCCCCAGCATTTT.